Following are 21 T cell receptor beta chains from one sample sequenced in a study of cytomegalovirus exposure and HLA in healthy donors. The primer mix had 60 Vbeta and 13 Jbeta primers. Using immunoSEQ multiplex PCR, the repertoire was profiled, and TCRdb retains in-frame clones only, with some absent. The sample has about 130,000 clones, 80% seen once; the top ten hold 3% to 4%. The sample taken for sequencing was PBMCs. All receptors come from a male donor in good health and CMV-seronegative.

The CDR3 region is CASMGNLRGTQYF. The DNA of the CDR3 is TGTGCCAGTATGGGTAACCTTAGGGGGACCCAGTACTTC. V and J are TRBV19 and TRBJ2-5, with D perhaps TRBD1 (5 bases). Germline V gene data show CDR1 as LNHDA and CDR2 as SQIVND (reference sequence). Deletions cut 7 bases from V and 7 bases from J, with 16 bases between. The CDR3 is 13 amino acids.

In this sample, this clone turned up a few times. The chain is built from TRBV7-2 and TRBJ2-2; tentative D call: TRBD1 (5 bases). V gave up 1 base and J gave up 6 bases, with 9 bases separating them. Germline CDR1 and CDR2: SGHTA and FQGNSA. The CDR3 is 14 residues long. The CDR3 sequence: CASSLVKGPGELFF. The DNA for the CDR3 is TGTGCCAGCAGCTTAGTAAAGGGGCCCGGGGAGCTGTTTTTT.

This clone has only a few counts. The J gene is TRBJ1-1, the V gene TRBV11-2; TRBD1 matches 8 bases. This CDR3 is 14 amino acids long. CDR1 is SGHAT and CDR2 is FQNNGV in the germline V gene. With 10 bases clipped from V and 6 bases from J, the junction kept 13 bases outside the gene matches. CDR3: CATRYQGAASEAFF. CDR3 sequence (DNA): TGTGCCACCAGGTATCAGGGGGCGGCCTCTGAAGCTTTCTTT. Complete variable domain (other parts from reference TRBV11-2 and TRBJ1-1): EAGVAQSPRYKIIEKRQSVAFWCNPISGHATLYWYQQILGQGPKLLIQFQNNGVVDDSQLPKDRFSAERLKGVDSTLKIQPAKLEDSAVYLCATRYQGAASEAFFGQGTRLTVV.

The chain recombines TRBV5-4 with TRBJ1-2, with 7 bases identical to TRBD1. V shed 5 bases, J shed 3 bases, and the junction held 1 base outside the gene matches. CDR1 is SGHNT, CDR2 YYREEE, per germline (reference sequence). The CDR3 loop spans 12 amino acids. The CDR3 here is CASRQGYYGYTF. CDR3 bases: TGTGCCAGCAGACAGGGGTACTATGGCTACACCTTC.

The V gene is TRBV29-1, the J gene TRBJ2-1, with D maybe TRBD2 (6 bases). The CDR3 totals 12 residues. V lost 6 bases to trimming and J lost 8 bases, with 14 bases between them. Germline V lookup: CDR1 SQVTM, CDR2 ANQGSEA. The CDR3 nucleotides are TGCAGCGTGCTGTGGTCGGGGGATGAGCAGTTCTTC. This gives the protein CSVLWSGDEQFF.

V gene TRBV7-7 combines with J gene TRBJ2-2, with a weak D call TRBD1 (6 bases). V lost 2 bases and J 1 base, leaving 14 bases between the germline ends. CDR3 size: 17 residues. In germline, CDR1 is SSHAT, CDR2 FNYEAQ (reference sequence). The CDR3 here is CASSLRTLGQNTGELFF. CDR3 in DNA: TGTGCCAGCAGCTTAAGGACATTGGGACAGAACACCGGGGAGCTGTTTTTT.

CDR3 region: CASSQAQGAEDTQYF. Written as DNA, the CDR3 is TGTGCCAGCAGCCAAGCCCAGGGGGCAGAAGATACGCAGTATTTT. This chain joins TRBV4-2 and TRBJ2-3; 8 positions match TRBD1. V trimming: 1 base; J trimming: 5 bases; junction bases outside the gene matches: 5. The CDR3 is 15 residues long. CDR1 LGHNA and CDR2 YNFKEQ come from the germline V gene.

The rearrangement joins TRBV10-2 to TRBJ1-5; 7 nucleotides align to TRBD1. Losses at the gene ends were 6 bases for V and 3 bases for J; bases not matched to a gene: 8. The CDR3 length is 15 residues. The germline V gene has CDR1 WSHSY and CDR2 SAAADI. CDR3 coding DNA: TGCGCCAGCAGAAAGGGACAGTGGAACAATCAGCCCCAGCATTTT. Its protein product is CASRKGQWNNQPQHF.

This clone was seen ten or more times. J is TRBJ1-2 and V is TRBV14; D remains ambiguous. CDR3 length: 13 residues. Trimming pared 4 bases from V and 6 bases from J, leaving 12 bases between. Germline CDR1 is SGHDN and CDR2 is FVKESK. The CDR3 DNA reads as TGTGCCAGCAGCCGAGCCGGGGTCCATGGCTACACCTTC. Amino acid sequence: CASSRAGVHGYTF.

This chain links TRBV28 with TRBJ2-1; 7 nucleotides agree with TRBD1. CDR3 size: 14 residues. The J segment lost 8 bases and the V segment lost 5 bases, leaving 9 bases of the junction unmatched. Germline assignment: CDR1 MDHEN and CDR2 SYDVKM. The chain's CDR3 is CASSPDDRDDEQFF. The CDR3 bases are TGTGCCAGCAGTCCCGATGACAGGGACGATGAGCAGTTCTTC.

The rearrangement joins TRBV2 to TRBJ2-5, with D possibly being TRBD1 (6 bases). TRBJ2-7 explains the end of the DNA better; the J call may be wrong. Per germline, CDR1 SNHLY and CDR2 FYNNEI. This CDR3 region has 14 residues. The CDR3: CAIQNRGHSYEQYF. The DNA of the CDR3 is TGTGCCATCCAGAACCGGGGACACTCCTACGAGCAGTACTTC.

In regard to this clone: The junction shows a germline mismatch at one end, possibly a read error. The CDR3 coding sequence is TGTGCCAGCAGGACCCGGGACACCGAAGCTTTCTTT. Amino acids: CASRTRDTEAFF. This chain links TRBV7-9 with TRBJ1-1, with a weak D call TRBD1 (6 bases). CDR1 and CDR2 from the germline V gene are SEHNR and FQNEAQ (reference sequence). CDR3 length equals 12 residues.

The chain carries TRBV19 and TRBJ1-1; unclear D gene. V dropped 6 bases and J dropped 2 bases, with 16 bases sitting between them. The CDR3 runs to 15 residues. The germline V gene has CDR1 LNHDA and CDR2 SQIVND (reference sequence). The CDR3 loop is CASRATSSDNTEAFF. DNA for the CDR3: TGTGCCAGTAGGGCGACATCATCTGATAACACTGAAGCTTTCTTT. Based on the CDR3 plus reference TRBV19 and TRBJ1-1, the full variable domain is DGGITQSPKYLFRKEGQNVTLSCEQNLNHDAMYWYRQDPGQGLRLIYYSQIVNDFQKGDIAEGYSVSREKKESFPLTVTSAQKNPTAFYLCASRATSSDNTEAFFGQGTRLTVV.

V gene TRBV30 combines with J gene TRBJ1-1, with a weak D call TRBD1 (6 bases). Trimming removed 0 bases from V and 6 bases from J, with 17 bases in between. This CDR3 has 15 amino acids. The germline V gene has CDR1 GTSNPN and CDR2 SVGIG (reference sequence). The CDR3 region has the DNA TGTGCCTGGAGTGTACTATCGGGGAGGGGGGCTGAAGCTTTCTTT. This sequence encodes CAWSVLSGRGAEAFF.

The genes are TRBV25-1 and TRBJ2-1, with D perhaps matching TRBD2 (5 bases). V lost 3 bases and J lost 4, with 13 bases in between. This CDR3 region has 15 residues. CDR1 is MGHDK, CDR2 SYGVNS, per germline. This CDR3 is CASSDPRDIYNEQFF. The CDR3 region has the DNA TGTGCCAGCAGTGACCCCCGGGATATATACAATGAGCAGTTCTTC.

V gene TRBV11-2 combines with J gene TRBJ2-1; TRBD2 matches 7 bases. The germline V gene has CDR1 SGHAT and CDR2 FQNNGV. CDR3 length equals 16 residues. V shed 2 bases, J shed 6 bases, and the junction held 10 bases outside the gene matches. The CDR3 nucleotides read TGTGCCAGCAGCTTATACGCGGGAGTAGGGAGCAATGAGCAGTTCTTC. Its translation is CASSLYAGVGSNEQFF. The whole variable domain, remainder taken from reference TRBV11-2 and TRBJ2-1, is EAGVAQSPRYKIIEKRQSVAFWCNPISGHATLYWYQQILGQGPKLLIQFQNNGVVDDSQLPKDRFSAERLKGVDSTLKIQPAKLEDSAVYLCASSLYAGVGSNEQFFGPGTRLTVL.

Written as DNA, the CDR3 is TGTGCCAGCGGGGGCAGGGCACTTTTCCATGGCTACACCTTC. Translated: CASGGRALFHGYTF. The chain is built from TRBV13 and TRBJ1-2; D may be TRBD1 (6 bases). There are 14 residues in the CDR3. V lost 8 bases and J 6 bases, leaving 19 bases between the germline ends. Germline V gene sequence: CDR1 PRHDT, CDR2 FYEKMQ (reference sequence). Complete variable domain (other parts from reference TRBV13 and TRBJ1-2): AAGVIQSPRHLIKEKRETATLKCYPIPRHDTVYWYQQGPGQDPQFLISFYEKMQSDKGSIPDRFSAQQFSDYHSELNMSSLELGDSALYFCASGGRALFHGYTFGSGTRLTVV.

The chain uses TRBV27 and TRBJ2-1; 12 positions match TRBD2. Germline CDR1 is MNHEY and CDR2 is SMNVEV (reference sequence). This CDR3 is built from 21 residues. The V and J ends lost 5 bases and 3 bases, in that order; junction bases with no gene match: 20. The DNA for the CDR3 is TGTGCCAGCAGTCCCCAGTTAGGGGCTAGCGGGAGGGTTTTGCTCTACAATGAGCAGTTCTTC. Translated: CASSPQLGASGRVLLYNEQFF.

V and J are TRBV12-5 and TRBJ1-1; no reliable D call. CDR1 and CDR2 (germline): LGHNT, FRNRAP. Trimming removed 1 base from V and 9 bases from J, with 6 bases in between. The CDR3 totals 11 residues. The CDR3 here is CASGLGPQAFF. The CDR3 coding sequence is TGTGCTAGTGGTTTGGGTCCTCAAGCTTTCTTT.

The chain joins TRBV2 to TRBJ1-6; D is unclear. Trimming cost V 4 bases and J 0 bases, with 10 bases left between them. Germline CDR1 is SNHLY and CDR2 is FYNNEI. The CDR3 covers 16 residues. The CDR3 DNA reads TGTGCCAGCAGTGGGGAGGCAAGCTCCTATAATTCACCCCTCCACTTT. Translated, it gives CASSGEASSYNSPLHF.

Concerning this clone itself: At one boundary the junction diverges from the germline segment, which might be a read error. V usage is TRBV7-9 and J usage is TRBJ2-4; D gene uncertain. The length of the CDR3 is 15 residues. The V gene's germline CDR1 is SEHNR and CDR2 FQNEAQ (reference sequence). The CDR3 protein is CASSLALPAKNSQYF. The DNA of the CDR3 is TGTGCCAGCAGCCTGGCATTACCAGCCAAAAACAGTCAGTACTTC.